The rows below give T cell receptor beta chains drawn from one sample of a study of blood T cells in healthy people across ages. TCRdb re-called the 5' RACE reads with MiXCR, one entry per CDR3 protein. Of fewer than 650,000 distinct CDR3 sequences in the sample, approximately 26% are singletons; the top ten hold over 3.5%. This same sample was also taken into another study, of T cells of mothers and their children.

The specimen was blood. These receptors were taken from a boy aged 2 to 10 in good health. Each CDR3 is given without its conserved first and last residue.

j_call: TRBJ2-5; v_call: TRBV9; cdr3_aa: ASSVGGSGHKETQY
j_call: TRBJ2-2; v_call: TRBV6-6; cdr3_aa: ASSYLRDAYAGELF
j_call: TRBJ2-5; v_call: TRBV25-1; cdr3_aa: ASSDLEETQY
j_call: TRBJ2-7; v_call: TRBV7-9; cdr3_aa: ASSQGGNTGEQY
j_call: TRBJ2-5; v_call: TRBV13; cdr3_aa: ASSFRTGFSPGRKETQY
j_call: TRBJ2-1; v_call: TRBV4-1; cdr3_aa: ASSQVVLDNEQF
j_call: TRBJ2-5; v_call: TRBV12-3/TRBV12-4; cdr3_aa: ASSFGRTLSETQY
j_call: TRBJ2-3; v_call: TRBV5-5; cdr3_aa: ASSSRWGITDTQY
j_call: TRBJ2-7; v_call: TRBV29-1; cdr3_aa: SVVTAGLNYEQY
j_call: TRBJ2-3; v_call: TRBV5-5; cdr3_aa: ASSFQGSTDTQY
j_call: TRBJ2-1; v_call: TRBV6-5; cdr3_aa: ASRTREWTYNEQF
j_call: TRBJ1-2; v_call: TRBV6-5; cdr3_aa: ASSWASGYGYT
j_call: TRBJ1-5; v_call: TRBV20-1; cdr3_aa: SALDRGQAQPQH
j_call: TRBJ2-7; v_call: TRBV18; cdr3_aa: ASSPDSGYEQY